This TCR beta chain was sequenced in a study of metastatic and nonmetastatic thyroid tumors. The wider study: For malignant and benign thyroid patients, tumor or nodule tissue and blood were the sources whose repertoires were compared. Regarding the study as a whole: Significantly higher TCR beta diversity was reportedly seen in malignant thyroid tumors than benign nodules, in blood and tumor.

Only a few counts were recorded for this clone. As yet, its antigen is unknown. Patients underwent thyroid surgery, and none had received any treatment before it. Original data processing: Clinicopathological groups differed in CDR3, with these differences serving to build a distant-metastasis classifier for papillary thyroid cancer. TCRdb re-analyzed the PCR reads using MiXCR. TCRdb's processing, not the authors', yielded these V and J calls. Here the sample spans around 15,000 clones, over 20% being singletons. Sequenced sample: tumor tissue. The origin of this receptor is a female donor with papillary thyroid cancer or a benign thyroid nodule (not recorded which). Some clones in this sample may be carry-over from other donors' samples.

CDR3 in DNA: TGTGCCAGCAGTTCGGGACGGCCCCGCTCCTACGAGCAGTACTTC. Protein product: CASSSGRPRSYEQYF. This chain joins TRBV6-2 or TRBV6-3 and TRBJ2-7; D is tentatively TRBD1 or TRBD2 (5 bases each). The V end was cut by 4 bases, the J end by 0 bases, with 13 bases between. CDR1 is MNHEY, CDR2 SVGEGT, per germline. CDR3 length: 15 residues.